This TCR beta chain was documented in a study of cytomegalovirus exposure and HLA in healthy donors. It was healthy bone marrow donors who served as donors. Note on this clone: The antigen remains undetermined.

The study, taken as a whole, reports: Within the data, a cluster of highly shared sequence variants was likely a sequencing artifact.

The PCR employed 60 Vbeta primers together with 13 Jbeta primers. The repertoire was sequenced with immunoSEQ multiplex PCR; TCRdb's copy has only in-frame clones and lacks some. The repertoire consists of 150,000 to 200,000 clones, with about 75% occurring once and the leading ten covering around 11%. Sequencing was performed on PBMCs. The sequence was obtained from a man aged 18 to 30 in good health and CMV-seropositive.

The CDR3 coding sequence is TGTGCCACCAGCAGAGGAAGGACTAGCGGGAGTGAGACCCAGTACTTC. Translated, it gives CATSRGRTSGSETQYF. The chain is built from TRBV15 and TRBJ2-7; 13 bases are shared with TRBD2. The DNA end favors TRBJ2-5, so the J call may be wrong. The CDR3 is 16 residues long. CDR1 is LNHNV and CDR2 is YYDKDF in the germline V gene (reference sequence).